The TCR beta chain described here comes from a study of T cell repertoires in cytomegalovirus infection. Whole-study context: Carrying CMV and the relevant HLA type showed in public TCR beta signatures. Study-wide points: Within the response measured ex vivo, HLA-C-restricted CMV-specific TCR beta clonotypes were dominant.

One entry per CDR3 protein, called by TCRdb with MiXCR from the reads. The sample includes around 710,000 distinct CDR3 sequences, roughly 28% of them seen just once. Remarks on this clonotype: Its antigen is unknown.

The CDR3 runs to 15 residues. CDR1 is DFQATT, CDR2 SNEGSKA, per germline (reference sequence). V was pared by 0 bases and J by 2 bases, with 13 bases between. The clonotype originates from a human donor in good health (CMV status not recorded). Some clones in this sample may be carry-over from other donors' samples. This chain connects TRBV20-1 to TRBJ1-1, with D unclear. The input for sequencing was cultured CD8+ T cells from PBMCs, taken from culture after CMV antigen stimulation. The CDR3 is CSAREGSARNTEAFF. The DNA of the CDR3 is TGCAGTGCTAGAGAGGGGTCGGCTAGAAACACTGAAGCTTTCTTT.